This TCR beta chain originates from a study of T cell repertoires in cytomegalovirus infection. As for the study in general: CMV infection together with matching HLA type was indicated by public TCR beta signatures.

This clonotype was counted between two and nine times. The antigen is unknown. An end of the junction differs from the germline gene, which may be a read error. Germline CDR1 and CDR2: MNHEY and SVGEGT. This CDR3 spans 13 amino acids. TCRdb re-called the reads through MiXCR, storing one row per CDR3 protein. The data contain hundreds of thousands of distinct CDR3 sequences, about 30% of them singletons. Specimen: cultured PBMCs, collected from culture after CMV antigen stimulation. This receptor was identified in a human donor in good health (CMV status not recorded). Some clones in this sample may be carry-over from other donors' samples. This chain links TRBV6-2 or TRBV6-3 with TRBJ1-2, with no clear D. CDR3 protein: CASSYSHNYGYTF. In DNA form, the CDR3 reads TGTGCCAGCAGTTACTCCCATAACTACGGCTACACCTTC.